The 5 T cell receptor beta chains given below trace back to one sample, sequenced in a study of low-dose radiotherapy and immunotherapy resistance in tumors. Time point in this sample: after trial treatment. The treatment is: LDRT plus nivolumab, ipilimumab, low-dose cyclophosphamide and aspirin (RACIN trial). First-strand cDNA used TRAV- and TRBV-specific primers, covering alpha and beta chains. For amplifying TCRs, the PCR ran for 20 to 25 cycles with Phusion, which was used together with a constant-region primer and the adapter on the V primers. MiXCR, run by TCRdb on the reads, gives a single entry per CDR3 protein. This table holds some 57,000 distinct CDR3 sequences, approximately 22% found once. The sample in question was PBMCs, obtained after low-dose radiotherapy plus immunotherapy. The receptors originated from a male donor with prostate cancer.

This clonotype was observed a single time. V usage is TRBV7-3 and J usage is TRBJ2-2, with 9 bases matching TRBD1. The CDR3 loop spans 16 amino acids. Per germline, CDR1 SGHTA and CDR2 FQGTGA. The junction had 7 bases not matched to a gene; V was cut back by 1 base and J by 7 bases. CDR3 nucleotides: TGTGCCAGCAGCTTAATGGGGACAGGGAACCTCGGGGAGCTGTTTTTT. Protein product: CASSLMGTGNLGELFF.

This clonotype was detected a few times. A read error is likely here: a far larger clone is one base away. The V and J genes are TRBV5-5 and TRBJ2-7; 13 nucleotides match TRBD2. J was trimmed by 7 bases and V by 6 bases; bases with no gene match: 10. The CDR3 runs to 15 residues. Germline assignment: CDR1 SGHKS and CDR2 YYEKEE (reference sequence). CDR3 protein: CASTRTSGRIDEQYF. For the CDR3, the DNA is TGTGCCAGCACCCGGACTAGCGGGAGAATCGATGAGCAGTACTTC.

J is TRBJ2-1 and V is TRBV3-1, with TRBD2 matching over 14 bases. V was pared by 4 bases and J by 7 bases, with 6 bases of the junction left unmatched. In germline, CDR1 is LGHDT, CDR2 YNNKEL (reference sequence). The CDR3 spans 16 residues. The CDR3 region has the DNA TGTGCCAGCAGCCGGGGACTAGCGGGAGTAGGAAATGAGCAGTTCTTC. Protein product: CASSRGLAGVGNEQFF.

This clonotype was observed at least ten times. This chain connects TRBV12-3 or TRBV12-4 to TRBJ1-1, with D unresolved. The CDR3 loop spans 13 amino acids. V was clipped by 1 base and J by 8 bases, with 11 bases between them. CDR3 nucleotide sequence: TGTGCCAGCAGTTTAGAATCGATGGGGGAAGCTTTCTTT. It encodes CASSLESMGEAFF.

This clonotype was seen ten or more times. The rearrangement links TRBV10-3 to TRBJ2-7; D is undetermined. The CDR3 spans 14 residues. Trimming took off 2 bases at V and 2 bases at J, with 10 bases between the two ends. The germline V gene has CDR1 ENHRY and CDR2 SYGVKD. The CDR3 DNA reads as TGTGCCATCAGTGAGCTTTTTTTCCCCTACGAGCAGTACTTC. It translates to CAISELFFPYEQYF.